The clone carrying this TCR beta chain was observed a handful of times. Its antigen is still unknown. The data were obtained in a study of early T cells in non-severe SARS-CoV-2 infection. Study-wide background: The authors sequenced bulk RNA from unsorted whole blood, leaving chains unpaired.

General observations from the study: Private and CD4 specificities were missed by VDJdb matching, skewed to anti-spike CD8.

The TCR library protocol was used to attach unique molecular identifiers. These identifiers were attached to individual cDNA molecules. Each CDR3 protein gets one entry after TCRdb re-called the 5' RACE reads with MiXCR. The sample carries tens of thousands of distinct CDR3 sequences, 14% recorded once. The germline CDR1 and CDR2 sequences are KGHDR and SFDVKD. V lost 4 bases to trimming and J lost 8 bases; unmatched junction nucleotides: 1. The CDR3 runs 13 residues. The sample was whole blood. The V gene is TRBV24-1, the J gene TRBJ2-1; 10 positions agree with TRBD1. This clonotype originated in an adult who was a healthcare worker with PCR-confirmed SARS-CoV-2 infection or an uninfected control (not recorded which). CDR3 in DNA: TGTGCCACCAGTGAGGACAGGGGGTATGAGCAGTTCTTC. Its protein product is CATSEDRGYEQFF.